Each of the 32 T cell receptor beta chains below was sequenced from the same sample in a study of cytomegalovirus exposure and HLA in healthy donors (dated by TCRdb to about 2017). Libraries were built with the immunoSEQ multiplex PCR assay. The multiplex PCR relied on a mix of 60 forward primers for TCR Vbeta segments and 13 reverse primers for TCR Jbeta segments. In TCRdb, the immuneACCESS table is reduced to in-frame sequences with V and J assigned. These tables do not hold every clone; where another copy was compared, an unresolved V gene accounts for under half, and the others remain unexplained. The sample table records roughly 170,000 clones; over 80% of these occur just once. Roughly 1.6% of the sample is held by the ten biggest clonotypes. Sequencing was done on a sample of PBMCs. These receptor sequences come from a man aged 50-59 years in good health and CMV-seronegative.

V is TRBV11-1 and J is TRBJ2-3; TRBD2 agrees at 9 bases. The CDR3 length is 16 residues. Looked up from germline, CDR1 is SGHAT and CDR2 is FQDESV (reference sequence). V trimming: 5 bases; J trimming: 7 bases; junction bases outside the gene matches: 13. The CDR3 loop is CASSPEAGGTSHTQYF. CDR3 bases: TGTGCCAGCAGCCCGGAAGCGGGGGGAACCTCTCATACGCAGTATTTT.

DNA of the CDR3: TGTGCCAGTAGCGGGACCGGGACTAGCGGCGAGCAGTACTTC. Translation: CASSGTGTSGEQYF. This chain uses TRBV19 with TRBJ2-7; the match to TRBD2 covers 11 bases. Germline trimming cut 6 bases from V and 6 bases from J; bases unmatched to any gene: 7. Germline lookup yields CDR1 LNHDA and CDR2 SQIVND (reference sequence). The CDR3 loop spans 14 amino acids.

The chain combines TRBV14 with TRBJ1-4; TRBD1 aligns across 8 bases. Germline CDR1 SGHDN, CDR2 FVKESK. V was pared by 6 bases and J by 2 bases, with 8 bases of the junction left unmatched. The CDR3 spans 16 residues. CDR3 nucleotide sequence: TGTGCCAGCAGTCATCGGACAGGGCTTACTAATGAAAAACTGTTTTTT. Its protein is CASSHRTGLTNEKLFF.

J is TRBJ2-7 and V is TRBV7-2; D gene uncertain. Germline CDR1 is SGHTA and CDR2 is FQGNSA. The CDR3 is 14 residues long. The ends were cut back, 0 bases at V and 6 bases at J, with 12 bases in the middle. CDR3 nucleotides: TGTGCCAGCAGCTTAGCGCGCGGTAGCTCCGAGCAGTACTTC. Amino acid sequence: CASSLARGSSEQYF.

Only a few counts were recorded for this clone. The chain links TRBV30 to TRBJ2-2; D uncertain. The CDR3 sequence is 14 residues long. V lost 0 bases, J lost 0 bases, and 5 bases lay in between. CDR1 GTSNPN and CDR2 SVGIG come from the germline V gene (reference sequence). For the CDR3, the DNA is TGTGCCTGGAGTGTACCGGCGAACACCGGGGAGCTGTTTTTT. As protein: CAWSVPANTGELFF.

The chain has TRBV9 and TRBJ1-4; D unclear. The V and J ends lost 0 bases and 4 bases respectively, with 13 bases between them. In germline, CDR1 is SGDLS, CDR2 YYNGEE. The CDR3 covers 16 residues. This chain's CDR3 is CASSVGASGRNEKLFF. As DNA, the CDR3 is TGTGCCAGCAGCGTAGGGGCATCCGGCCGTAATGAAAAACTGTTTTTT.

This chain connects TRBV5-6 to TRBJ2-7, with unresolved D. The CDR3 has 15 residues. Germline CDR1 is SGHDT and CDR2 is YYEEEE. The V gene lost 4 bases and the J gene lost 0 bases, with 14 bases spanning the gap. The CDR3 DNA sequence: TGTGCCAGCAGCCTCGGGTCCTTCTTCTCCTACGAGCAGTACTTC. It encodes CASSLGSFFSYEQYF.

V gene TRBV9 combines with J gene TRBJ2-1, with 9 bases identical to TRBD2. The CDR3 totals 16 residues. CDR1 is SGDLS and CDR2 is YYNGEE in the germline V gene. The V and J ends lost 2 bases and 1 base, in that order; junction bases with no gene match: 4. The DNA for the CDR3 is TGTGCCAGCAGCGTTAGCGGGGGAGAATCCTACAATGAGCAGTTCTTC. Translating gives CASSVSGGESYNEQFF.

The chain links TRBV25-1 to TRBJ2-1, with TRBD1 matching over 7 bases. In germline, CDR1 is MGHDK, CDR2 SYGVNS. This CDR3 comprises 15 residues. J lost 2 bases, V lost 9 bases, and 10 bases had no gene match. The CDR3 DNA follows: TGTGCCAGTTCAACCGGGACAGAAGCCTACAATGAGCAGTTCTTC. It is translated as CASSTGTEAYNEQFF.

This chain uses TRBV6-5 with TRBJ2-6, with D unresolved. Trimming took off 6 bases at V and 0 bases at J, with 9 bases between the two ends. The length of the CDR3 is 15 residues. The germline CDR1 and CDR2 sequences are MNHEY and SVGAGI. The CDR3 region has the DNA TGTGCCAGCAGCCCTAGTAACTCTGGGGCCAACGTCCTGACTTTC. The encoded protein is CASSPSNSGANVLTF.

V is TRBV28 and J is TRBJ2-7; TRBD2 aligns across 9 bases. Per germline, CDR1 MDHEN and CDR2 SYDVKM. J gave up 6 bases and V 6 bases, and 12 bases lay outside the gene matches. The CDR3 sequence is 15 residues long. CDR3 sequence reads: CASSTFSSGRREQYF. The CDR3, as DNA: TGTGCCAGCAGCACCTTTTCCAGCGGGAGGCGCGAGCAGTACTTC.

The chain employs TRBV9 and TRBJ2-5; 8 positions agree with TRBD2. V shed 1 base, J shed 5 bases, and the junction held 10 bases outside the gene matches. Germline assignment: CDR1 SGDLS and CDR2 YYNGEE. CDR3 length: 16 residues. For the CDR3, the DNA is TGTGCCAGCAGCGTATCGATCCAGCGGGAGCAGGAGACCCAGTACTTC. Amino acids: CASSVSIQREQETQYF.

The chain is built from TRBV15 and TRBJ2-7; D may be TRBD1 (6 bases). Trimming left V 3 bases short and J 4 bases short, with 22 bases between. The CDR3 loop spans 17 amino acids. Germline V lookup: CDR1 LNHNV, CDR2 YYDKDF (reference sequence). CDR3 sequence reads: CATSRTGRYSPFYEQYF. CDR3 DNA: TGTGCCACCAGCAGGACAGGTCGATACTCCCCTTTTTACGAGCAGTACTTC.

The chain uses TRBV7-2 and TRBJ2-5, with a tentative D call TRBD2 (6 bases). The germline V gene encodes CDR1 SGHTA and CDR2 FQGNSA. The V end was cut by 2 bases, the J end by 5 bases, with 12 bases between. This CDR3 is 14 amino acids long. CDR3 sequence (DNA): TGTGCCAGCAGCTTATCGGGGGTAGTGGAGACCCAGTACTTC. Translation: CASSLSGVVETQYF.

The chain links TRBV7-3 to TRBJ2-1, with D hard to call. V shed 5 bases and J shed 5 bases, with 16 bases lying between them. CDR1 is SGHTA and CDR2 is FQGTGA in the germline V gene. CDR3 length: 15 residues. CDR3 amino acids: CASSTQAVVNNEQFF. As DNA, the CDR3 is TGTGCCAGCAGCACCCAAGCCGTAGTGAACAATGAGCAGTTCTTC.

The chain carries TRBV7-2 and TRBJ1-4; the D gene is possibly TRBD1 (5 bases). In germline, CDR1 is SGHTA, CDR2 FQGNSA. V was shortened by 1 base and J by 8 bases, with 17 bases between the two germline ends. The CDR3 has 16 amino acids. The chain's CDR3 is CASSLVREAGKEKLFF. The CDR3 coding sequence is TGTGCCAGCAGCTTAGTAAGAGAGGCAGGGAAAGAAAAACTGTTTTTT.

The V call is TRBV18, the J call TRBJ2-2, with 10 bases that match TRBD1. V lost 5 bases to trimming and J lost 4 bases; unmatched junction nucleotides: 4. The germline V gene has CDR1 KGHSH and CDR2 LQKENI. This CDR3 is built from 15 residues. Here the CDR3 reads CASSDRGQSTGELFF. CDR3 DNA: TGTGCCAGCTCAGACAGGGGGCAGAGCACCGGGGAGCTGTTTTTT.

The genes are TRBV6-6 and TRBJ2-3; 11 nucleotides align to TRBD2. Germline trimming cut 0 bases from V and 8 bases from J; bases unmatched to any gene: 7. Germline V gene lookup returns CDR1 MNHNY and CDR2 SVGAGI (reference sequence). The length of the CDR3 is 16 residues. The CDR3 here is CASSYSASGRLGTQYF. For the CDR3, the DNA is TGTGCCAGCAGTTACTCTGCTAGCGGGAGGTTAGGTACGCAGTATTTT.

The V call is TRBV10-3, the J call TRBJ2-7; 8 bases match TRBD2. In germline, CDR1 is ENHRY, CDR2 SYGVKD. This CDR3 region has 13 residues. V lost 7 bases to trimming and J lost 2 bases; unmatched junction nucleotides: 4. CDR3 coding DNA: TGTGCCATCAAGGAGCGGGAGACCTACGAGCAGTACTTC. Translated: CAIKERETYEQYF.

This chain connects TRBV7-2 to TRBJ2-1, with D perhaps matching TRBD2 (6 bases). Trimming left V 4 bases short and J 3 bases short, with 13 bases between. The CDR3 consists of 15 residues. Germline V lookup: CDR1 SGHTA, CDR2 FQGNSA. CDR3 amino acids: CASSSVSGNYNEQFF. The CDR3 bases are TGTGCCAGCAGCTCAGTTAGCGGCAACTACAATGAGCAGTTCTTC.

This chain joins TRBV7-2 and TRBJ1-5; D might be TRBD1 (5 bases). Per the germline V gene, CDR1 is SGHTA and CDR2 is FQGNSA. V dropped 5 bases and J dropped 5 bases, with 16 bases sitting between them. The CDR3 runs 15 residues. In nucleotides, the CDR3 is TGTGCCAGCAGCAAGGGACTCGGCGGGGATCAGCCCCAGCATTTT. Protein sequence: CASSKGLGGDQPQHF.

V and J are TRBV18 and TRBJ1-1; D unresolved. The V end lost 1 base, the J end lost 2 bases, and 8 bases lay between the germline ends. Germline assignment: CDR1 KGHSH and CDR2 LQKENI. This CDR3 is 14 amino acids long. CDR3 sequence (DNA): TGTGCCAGCTCACCACGAGACACTAACACTGAAGCTTTCTTT. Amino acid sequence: CASSPRDTNTEAFF.

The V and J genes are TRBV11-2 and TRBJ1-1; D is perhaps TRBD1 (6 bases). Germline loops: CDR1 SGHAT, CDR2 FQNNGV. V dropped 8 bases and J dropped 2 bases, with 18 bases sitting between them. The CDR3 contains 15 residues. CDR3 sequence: CASQPGHLKNTEAFF. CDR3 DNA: TGTGCCAGCCAGCCGGGACACTTGAAAAACACTGAAGCTTTCTTT.

The CDR3 DNA follows: TGTGCCAGCAGCCCGTACCGGGACAGTGAAGCTTTCTTT. Its translation: CASSPYRDSEAFF. The chain has TRBV7-2 and TRBJ1-1; 7 positions match TRBD1. Germline assignment: CDR1 SGHTA and CDR2 FQGNSA. The V and J ends lost 5 bases and 7 bases, in that order; junction bases with no gene match: 7. This CDR3 spans 13 amino acids. Full variable domain (remainder filled in from reference TRBV7-2 and TRBJ1-1): GAGVSQSPSNKVTEKGKDVELRCDPISGHTALYWYRQSLGQGLEFLIYFQGNSAPDKSGLPSDRFSAERTGGSVSTLTIQRTQQEDSAVYLCASSPYRDSEAFFGQGTRLTVV.

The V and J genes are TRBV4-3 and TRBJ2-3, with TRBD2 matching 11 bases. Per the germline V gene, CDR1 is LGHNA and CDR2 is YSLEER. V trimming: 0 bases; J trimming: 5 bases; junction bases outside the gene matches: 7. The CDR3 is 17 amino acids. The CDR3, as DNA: TGCGCCAGCAGCCAAGATGGCCTAGCGGGAGGTGGAGATACGCAGTATTTT. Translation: CASSQDGLAGGGDTQYF.

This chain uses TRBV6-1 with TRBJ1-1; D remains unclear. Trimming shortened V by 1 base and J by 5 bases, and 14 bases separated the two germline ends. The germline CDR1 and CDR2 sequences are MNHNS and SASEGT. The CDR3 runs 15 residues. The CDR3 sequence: CASSEDAGVDTEAFF. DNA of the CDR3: TGTGCCAGCAGTGAAGACGCGGGAGTGGATACTGAAGCTTTCTTT.

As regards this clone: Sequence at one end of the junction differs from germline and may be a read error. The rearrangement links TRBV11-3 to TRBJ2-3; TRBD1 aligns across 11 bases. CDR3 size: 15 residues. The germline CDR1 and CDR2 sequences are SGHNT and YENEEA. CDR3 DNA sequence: TGTGCCAGCAGCCTGGGACAGGGGGGCACGGATACGCAGTATTTT. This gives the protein CASSLGQGGTDTQYF.

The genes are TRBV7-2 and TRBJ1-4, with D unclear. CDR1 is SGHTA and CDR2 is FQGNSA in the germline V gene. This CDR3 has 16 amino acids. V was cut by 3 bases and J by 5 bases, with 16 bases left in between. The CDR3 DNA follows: TGTGCCAGCAGCTTTATGCCCTCCAGTTCGAATGAAAAACTGTTTTTT. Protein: CASSFMPSSSNEKLFF.

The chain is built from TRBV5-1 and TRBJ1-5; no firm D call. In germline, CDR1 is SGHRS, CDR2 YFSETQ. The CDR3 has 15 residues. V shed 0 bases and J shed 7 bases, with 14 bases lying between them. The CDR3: CASSLEGRGGQPQHF. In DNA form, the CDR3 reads TGCGCCAGCAGCTTGGAAGGGCGGGGTGGACAGCCCCAGCATTTT.

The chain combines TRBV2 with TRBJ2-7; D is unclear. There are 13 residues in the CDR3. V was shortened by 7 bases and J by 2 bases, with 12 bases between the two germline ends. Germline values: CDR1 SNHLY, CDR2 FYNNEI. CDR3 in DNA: TGTGCCAGCACCCAAGACAAGACCTACGAGCAGTACTTC. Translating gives CASTQDKTYEQYF.

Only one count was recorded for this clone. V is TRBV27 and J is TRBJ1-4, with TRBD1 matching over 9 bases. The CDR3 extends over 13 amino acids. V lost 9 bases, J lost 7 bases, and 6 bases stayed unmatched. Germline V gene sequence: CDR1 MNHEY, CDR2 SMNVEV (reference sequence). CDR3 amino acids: CASKTGGVEKLFF. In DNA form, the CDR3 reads TGTGCCAGTAAGACAGGGGGTGTTGAAAAACTGTTTTTT. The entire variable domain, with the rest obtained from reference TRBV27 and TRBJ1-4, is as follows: EAQVTQNPRYLITVTGKKLTVTCSQNMNHEYMSWYRQDPGLGLRQIYYSMNVEVTDKGDVPEGYKVSRKEKRNFPLILESPSPNQTSLYFCASKTGGVEKLFFGSGTQLSVL.

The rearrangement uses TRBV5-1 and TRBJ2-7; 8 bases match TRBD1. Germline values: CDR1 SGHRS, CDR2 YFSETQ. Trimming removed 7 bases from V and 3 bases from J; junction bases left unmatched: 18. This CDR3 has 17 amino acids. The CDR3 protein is CASSRGTRQGLDYEQYF. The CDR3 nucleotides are TGCGCCAGCTCGAGAGGGACCCGACAGGGGCTCGACTACGAGCAGTACTTC.